This T cell receptor beta chain comes out of a study of T cells in Graves' hyperthyroidism and ophthalmopathy. About the study: Before treatment of any kind, peripheral blood was taken at initial diagnosis.

The table lists this clonotype with many counts. What it recognizes is unknown. Enrolled ophthalmopathy patients presented with a Clinical Activity Score of at least 3, a NOSPECS grade of at least 4, and disease duration under 3 months. Lactation, pregnancy, other autoimmune disease or uncontrolled infection excluded patients. Notes on the study in general: The model made its ophthalmopathy prediction, and onset followed a median approximately six months later.

This CDR3 has 14 residues. Germline CDR1 is DFQATT and CDR2 is SNEGSKA (reference sequence). V lost 6 bases and J lost 2, with 17 bases in between. The TCR beta CDR3 regions underwent amplification using RNA transcripts as the source. The study used the HTBI primer set for a first-round RT-PCR of the TCR CDR3. TCRdb reprocessed the multiplex PCR reads via MiXCR and lists one record per CDR3 protein. The table has around 620,000 distinct CDR3 sequences, 13% to 15% seen once. The chain uses TRBV20-1 and TRBJ2-7; D might be TRBD2 (5 bases). The TCR sequence derives from a woman younger than 30 with Graves' ophthalmopathy. Sequences were obtained from blood. The DNA of the CDR3 is TGCAGTGCCGGAAGTCGGGGTGTAACCTACGAGCAGTACTTC. Its translation is CSAGSRGVTYEQYF.